The 10 T cell receptor beta chains below were found in one sample sequenced in a study of CD8 T cells in ankylosing spondylitis (dated by TCRdb to the late 2010s). Their cognate antigens are unknown. Here is what the overall study found, with its caveats: Blood from ankylosing spondylitis patients appeared to be characterized by a TCR beta motif made up of seven or eight highly homologous amino acid variants.

The library was generated by 5' RACE. The sample was run on an Illumina HiSeq 2500. TCRdb trimmed public reads at Q25 via fastp, called clones via MiXCR and kept in-frame beta chains. Rows are combined by CDR3 protein, so each entry shows the most common genes and DNA. This sample lists roughly 450,000 distinct CDR3 sequences; 25% to 30% were detected once. The biggest ten clones account for 0.75% to 0.9% of the sample. The sample was blood, either unsorted or a sorted T cell fraction (not recorded which). Every receptor here comes from a male donor with ankylosing spondylitis.

The chain has TRBV7-2 and TRBJ2-2, with 8 bases aligning to TRBD1. After removal of 4 bases from V and 4 bases from J, the junction contained 2 bases not matched to a gene. The CDR3 is made up of 14 amino acids. Germline V gene sequence: CDR1 SGHTA, CDR2 FQGNSA. In DNA, the CDR3 is TGTGCCAGCAGCTCCCAGGGGGCCACCGGGGAGCTGTTTTTT. It specifies CASSSQGATGELFF.

The J gene is TRBJ2-1, the V gene TRBV10-2; 11 bases line up with TRBD2. Germline CDR1 is WSHSY and CDR2 is SAAADI. The CDR3 spans 15 residues. Trimming removed 8 bases from V and 6 bases from J; junction bases left unmatched: 9. The CDR3 sequence: CASRHSGRAVNEQFF. CDR3 nucleotides: TGCGCCAGCCGCCATAGCGGGAGGGCCGTCAATGAGCAGTTCTTC.

This clonotype was detected only a few times. This chain links TRBV7-9 with TRBJ1-4; TRBD1 matches 10 bases. Germline V gives CDR1 SEHNR, CDR2 FQNEAQ (reference sequence). CDR3 length equals 15 residues. Trimming removed 7 bases from V and 3 bases from J; junction bases left unmatched: 5. CDR3 in DNA: TGTGCCAGCAACTCCGACAGGGGGCCTAATGAAAAACTGTTTTTT. Its protein is CASNSDRGPNEKLFF.

This clonotype turned up a few times. V and J are TRBV20-1 and TRBJ1-1; 7 bases are a match to TRBD1. The CDR3 consists of 15 residues. The germline V gene has CDR1 DFQATT and CDR2 SNEGSKA (reference sequence). Trimming removed 2 bases from V and 1 base from J; junction bases left unmatched: 7. CDR3 amino acids: CSARQLTGKNTEAFF. CDR3 DNA: TGCAGTGCTAGACAATTGACAGGGAAGAACACTGAAGCTTTCTTT.

A few counts support this clonotype. The chain uses TRBV5-1 and TRBJ2-3; 9 bases fit TRBD1. Trimming cost V 4 bases and J 0 bases; bases outside gene matches: 12. Germline values: CDR1 SGHRS, CDR2 YFSETQ. The CDR3 runs to 18 residues. CDR3 in DNA: TGCGCCAGCAGCATTGGACAGGGGACCGTATCTAGCACAGATACGCAGTATTTT. Protein product: CASSIGQGTVSSTDTQYF.

This clonotype was counted only a few times. This rearrangement joins TRBV27 to TRBJ1-2, with 7 nucleotides matching TRBD1. Germline CDR1 is MNHEY and CDR2 is SMNVEV (reference sequence). Trimming cost V 5 bases and J 0 bases; bases outside gene matches: 9. The CDR3 is 16 amino acids. In nucleotides, the CDR3 is TGTGCCAGCAGTCCATGGGACAGTGGAGCTAACTATGGCTACACCTTC. It yields the protein CASSPWDSGANYGYTF.

The chain employs TRBV10-3 and TRBJ1-2, with 7 bases that match TRBD1. CDR1 and CDR2 from the germline V gene are ENHRY and SYGVKD. CDR3 length: 16 residues. Trimming took 2 bases from V and 5 from J; bases not matched to a gene: 11. The CDR3 DNA reads as TGTGCCATCAGTGAGCCTGGGACAGCCAGAAGGTATGGCTACACCTTC. This gives the protein CAISEPGTARRYGYTF.

V and J are TRBV7-9 and TRBJ1-1, with D maybe TRBD1 (5 bases). Deletions cut 5 bases from V and 2 bases from J, with 15 bases between. Germline V gives CDR1 SEHNR, CDR2 FQNEAQ (reference sequence). The CDR3 runs 15 residues. CDR3: CASSESGTANTEAFF. Here the CDR3 DNA reads TGTGCCAGCAGCGAATCCGGGACGGCTAACACTGAAGCTTTCTTT.

In this sample, this clonotype turned up a few times. The V call is TRBV18, the J call TRBJ2-1; maybe TRBD1 (5 bases). The V and J ends lost 2 bases and 2 bases respectively, with 10 bases between them. CDR3 size: 15 residues. Germline CDR1 is KGHSH and CDR2 is LQKENI. The CDR3 spells CASSPRQSTYNEQFF. The DNA of the CDR3 is TGTGCCAGCTCACCAAGACAGAGTACCTACAATGAGCAGTTCTTC.

The chain is built from TRBV24-1 and TRBJ2-5; D tentatively fits TRBD1 or TRBD2 (5 bases each). Germline values: CDR1 KGHDR, CDR2 SFDVKD. The V gene lost 5 bases and the J gene lost 1 base, with 7 bases spanning the gap. The CDR3 runs 13 residues. The CDR3 protein is CATSGGVQETQYF. CDR3 nucleotide sequence: TGTGCCACCAGTGGAGGGGTCCAAGAGACCCAGTACTTC.